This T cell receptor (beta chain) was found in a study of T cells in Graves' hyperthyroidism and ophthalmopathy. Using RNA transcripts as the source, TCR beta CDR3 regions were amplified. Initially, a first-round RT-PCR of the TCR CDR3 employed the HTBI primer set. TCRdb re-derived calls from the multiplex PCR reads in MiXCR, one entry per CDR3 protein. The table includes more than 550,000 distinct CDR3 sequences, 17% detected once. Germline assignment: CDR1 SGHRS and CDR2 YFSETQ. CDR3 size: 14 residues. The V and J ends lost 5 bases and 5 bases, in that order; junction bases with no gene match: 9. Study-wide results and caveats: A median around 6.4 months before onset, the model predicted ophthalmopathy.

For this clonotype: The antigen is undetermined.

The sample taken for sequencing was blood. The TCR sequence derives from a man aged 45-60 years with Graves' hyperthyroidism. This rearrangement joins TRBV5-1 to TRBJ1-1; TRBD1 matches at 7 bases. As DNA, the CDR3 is TGCGCCAGCAGTCAATCGGCAGGGGGAACTGAAGCTTTCTTT. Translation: CASSQSAGGTEAFF.